Presented here are 24 T cell receptor beta chains from one specimen sequenced in a study of PD-1 blockade in classical Hodgkin lymphoma. Only in-frame clones appear in the TCRdb table, and some are missing; sequencing was by immunoSEQ multiplex PCR. The sample includes 25,000 to 35,000 clones, approximately 66% seen only once; the top ten take 20% to 30%. Each patient's relapse followed autologous stem cell transplantation, and brentuximab vedotin exposure varied. Material: peripheral blood mononuclear cells (PBMCs), obtained before the second cycle of nivolumab. The receptors derive from a human donor with classical Hodgkin lymphoma.

For this clone: Being one base from a much bigger clone, this may be a read error. The chain links TRBV28 to TRBJ1-2; D is unclear. From germline, CDR1 is MDHEN and CDR2 SYDVKM. The CDR3 has 20 amino acids. Between the trimmed V and J ends, which lost 1 base and 2 bases, there was a span of 26 bases. The CDR3 here is CASSLLGDLAGKEENYGYTF. Written as DNA, the CDR3 is TGTGCCAGCAGTTTATTGGGCGATCTGGCCGGGAAAGAGGAGAACTATGGCTACACCTTC.

This chain connects TRBV19 to TRBJ1-5, with D uncertain. Germline assignment: CDR1 LNHDA and CDR2 SQIVND (reference sequence). V lost 5 bases and J lost 2, with 7 bases in between. The CDR3 is made up of 13 amino acids. CDR3 DNA sequence: TGTGCCAGTAGTTATATAGGCAATCAGCCCCAGCATTTT. It encodes CASSYIGNQPQHF.

This clone turned up a few times. The chain uses TRBV19 and TRBJ2-1, with TRBD1 as a possible D gene (6 bases). Looked up from germline, CDR1 is LNHDA and CDR2 is SQIVND (reference sequence). This CDR3 has 17 amino acids. Between the trimmed V and J ends, which lost 1 base and 2 bases, there was a span of 15 bases. The CDR3 reads CASSIGGSGDAYNEQFF. The CDR3 coding sequence is TGTGCCAGTAGTATAGGGGGGTCAGGGGATGCCTACAATGAGCAGTTCTTC.

This clone showed up just a few times. The rearrangement uses TRBV10-3 and TRBJ1-5; 10 bases agree with TRBD1. This CDR3 region has 19 residues. Germline CDR1 ENHRY, CDR2 SYGVKD. Trimming took 0 bases from V and 0 from J; bases not matched to a gene: 8. CDR3 protein: CAISESGTGVRTSNQPQHF. CDR3 coding DNA: TGTGCCATCAGTGAGTCCGGGACAGGGGTCAGAACTAGCAATCAGCCCCAGCATTTT.

The V gene is TRBV2, the J gene TRBJ2-4, with a weak D call TRBD1 (5 bases). From germline, CDR1 is SNHLY and CDR2 FYNNEI. The CDR3 loop spans 17 amino acids. The germline V and J ends were trimmed by 7 bases and 3 bases, with 22 bases remaining between them. The DNA for the CDR3 is TGTGCCAGCACCCCAACGAGTTGGGGCCGGAGCAAAAACATTCAGTACTTC. This encodes CASTPTSWGRSKNIQYF. Full variable domain (missing parts from reference TRBV2 and TRBJ2-4): EPEVTQTPSHQVTQMGQEVILRCVPISNHLYFYWYRQILGQKVEFLVSFYNNEISEKSEIFDDQFSVERPDGSNFTLKIRSTKLEDSAMYFCASTPTSWGRSKNIQYFGAGTRLSVL.

The CDR3 spells CASGDPGGAYNEQFF. The CDR3 DNA reads TGTGCCAGTGGGGATCCGGGGGGCGCCTACAATGAGCAGTTCTTC. The V gene is TRBV7-2, the J gene TRBJ2-1; TRBD2 is a possible D gene (7 bases). The CDR3 consists of 15 residues. Per the germline V gene, CDR1 is SGHTA and CDR2 is FQGNSA. Deletions cut 9 bases from V and 2 bases from J, with 17 bases between.

The chain combines TRBV4-1 with TRBJ1-3; no definite D call. Germline loops: CDR1 MGHRA, CDR2 YSYEKL. This CDR3 comprises 16 residues. Trimming stripped 0 bases from V and 0 bases from J, with 9 bases between. CDR3 amino acids: CASSQDRTLSGNTIYF. The DNA for the CDR3 is TGCGCCAGCAGCCAAGATCGAACCCTCTCTGGAAACACCATATATTTT.

This clone was counted ten times or more. The genes are TRBV6-5 and TRBJ1-1; no reliable D call. Trimming left V 3 bases short and J 6 bases short, with 11 bases between. The CDR3 sequence is 13 residues long. The germline CDR1 and CDR2 sequences are MNHEY and SVGAGI. CDR3 in amino acids: CASSYFRESEAFF. The DNA for the CDR3 is TGTGCCAGCAGTTATTTTAGGGAGTCTGAAGCTTTCTTT.

The chain carries TRBV5-4 and TRBJ1-4; 9 nucleotides align to TRBD1. The germline V gene has CDR1 SGHNT and CDR2 YYREEE (reference sequence). J was trimmed by 8 bases and V by 4 bases; bases with no gene match: 6. The CDR3 runs to 14 residues. The CDR3 sequence is CASSTQGAGEKLFF. The CDR3 coding sequence is TGTGCCAGCAGCACACAGGGGGCTGGGGAAAAACTGTTTTTT.

This chain connects TRBV18 to TRBJ2-5, with D uncertain. Germline V gene data show CDR1 as KGHSH and CDR2 as LQKENI. The length of the CDR3 is 14 residues. The V and J ends lost 2 bases and 7 bases respectively, with 14 bases between them. The CDR3 spells CASSPYTDPGTQYF. CDR3 DNA sequence: TGTGCCAGCTCACCATACACAGACCCAGGGACCCAGTACTTC. Full variable domain (remainder filled in from reference TRBV18 and TRBJ2-5): NAGVMQNPRHLVRRRGQEARLRCSPMKGHSHVYWYRQLPEEGLKFMVYLQKENIIDESGMPKERFSAEFPKEGPSILRIQQVVRGDSAAYFCASSPYTDPGTQYFGPGTRLLVL.

The V call is TRBV7-2, the J call TRBJ1-2, with a weak D call TRBD1 (5 bases). Trimming cost V 2 bases and J 7 bases, with 17 bases left between them. CDR1 is SGHTA and CDR2 is FQGNSA in the germline V gene. This CDR3 comprises 15 residues. CDR3 DNA: TGTGCCAGCAGCTTACTGCCCCAGGGTAGGAGTGGCTACACCTTC. It specifies CASSLLPQGRSGYTF. The entire variable domain, with the rest obtained from reference TRBV7-2 and TRBJ1-2, is as follows: GAGVSQSPSNKVTEKGKDVELRCDPISGHTALYWYRQSLGQGLEFLIYFQGNSAPDKSGLPSDRFSAERTGGSVSTLTIQRTQQEDSAVYLCASSLLPQGRSGYTFGSGTRLTVV.

The chain recombines TRBV7-9 with TRBJ1-6; D possibly corresponds to TRBD1 (6 bases). V dropped 5 bases and J dropped 2 bases, with 13 bases sitting between them. The germline V gene encodes CDR1 SEHNR and CDR2 FQNEAQ (reference sequence). The length of the CDR3 is 16 residues. The CDR3 bases are TGTGCCAGCAGCAACAGGGTCGGGACCTATAATTCACCCCTCCACTTT. Translated, it gives CASSNRVGTYNSPLHF.

The V gene is TRBV9, the J gene TRBJ2-1, with D possibly being TRBD2 (5 bases). The CDR3 sequence is 17 residues long. Trimming took off 0 bases at V and 5 bases at J, with 18 bases between the two ends. Germline CDR1 is SGDLS and CDR2 is YYNGEE. The chain's CDR3 is CASSVVGGGGGNNEQFF. The CDR3 nucleotides are TGTGCCAGCAGCGTAGTGGGCGGAGGAGGAGGAAACAATGAGCAGTTCTTC. Combining the CDR3 with reference TRBV9 and TRBJ2-1 gives the whole variable domain DSGVTQTPKHLITATGQRVTLRCSPRSGDLSVYWYQQSLDQGLQFLIQYYNGEERAKGNILERFSAQQFPDLHSELNLSSLELGDSALYFCASSVVGGGGGNNEQFFGPGTRLTVL.

This sequence joins TRBV7-2 and TRBJ2-1; the D call may be TRBD1 or TRBD2 (5 bases each). Germline CDR1 is SGHTA and CDR2 is FQGNSA. The ends were cut back, 5 bases at V and 0 bases at J, with 23 bases in the middle. The CDR3 extends over 19 amino acids. The CDR3 DNA reads TGTGCCAGCAGCCCCTGGGGACGGTCAATTATTAGCTCCTACAATGAGCAGTTCTTC. Its translation: CASSPWGRSIISSYNEQFF.

About this clone itself: The same CDR3 is also encoded by other DNA sequences in this sample. CDR3 sequence reads: CASSPRTNQPQHF. As DNA, the CDR3 is TGTGCCAGCAGTCCGCGGACCAATCAGCCCCAGCATTTT. The chain uses TRBV27 and TRBJ1-5; D call uncertain. CDR3 length equals 13 residues. Trimming cost V 5 bases and J 3 bases, with 8 bases left between them. Germline V lookup: CDR1 MNHEY, CDR2 SMNVEV (reference sequence).

The chain is built from TRBV5-1 and TRBJ2-3; the match to TRBD1 covers 7 bases. Germline CDR1 is SGHRS and CDR2 is YFSETQ. This CDR3 region has 15 residues. The trim removed 2 bases at V and 3 bases at J, leaving 6 bases unmatched. CDR3: CASSFNRGRTDTQYF. The CDR3, as DNA: TGCGCCAGCAGCTTTAACAGGGGCAGAACAGATACGCAGTATTTT.

This clone has only a few counts. The rearrangement uses TRBV5-4 and TRBJ1-1; D is uncertain. Germline CDR1 is SGHNT and CDR2 is YYREEE (reference sequence). Trimming took 0 bases from V and 1 from J, leaving 7 bases between them. This CDR3 has 14 residues. The CDR3: CASSLGLGNTEAFF. CDR3 coding DNA: TGTGCCAGCAGCTTGGGTTTAGGGAACACTGAAGCTTTCTTT. The entire variable domain, with the rest obtained from reference TRBV5-4 and TRBJ1-1, is as follows: ETGVTQSPTHLIKTRGQQVTLRCSSQSGHNTVSWYQQALGQGPQFIFQYYREEENGRGNFPPRFSGLQFPNYSSELNVNALELDDSALYLCASSLGLGNTEAFFGQGTRLTVV.

This clone was counted once. V is TRBV15 and J is TRBJ2-3; D is possibly TRBD1 (6 bases). Germline V gives CDR1 LNHNV, CDR2 YYDKDF (reference sequence). Between the trimmed V and J ends, which lost 5 bases and 6 bases, there was a span of 21 bases. The CDR3 loop spans 16 amino acids. The CDR3 spells CATSVQGPPQTDTQYF. DNA for the CDR3: TGTGCCACCAGCGTACAGGGCCCCCCTCAAACCGATACGCAGTATTTT.

The CDR3 reads CASSTFLQGFGANVLTF. CDR3 sequence (DNA): TGTGCCAGCTCGACTTTTTTACAGGGCTTTGGGGCCAACGTCCTGACTTTC. The chain has TRBV28 and TRBJ2-6; D possibly corresponds to TRBD1 (6 bases). This CDR3 has 17 residues. Germline assignment: CDR1 MDHEN and CDR2 SYDVKM. Trimming pared 8 bases from V and 3 bases from J, leaving 20 bases between.

The chain recombines TRBV6-6 with TRBJ1-2; possible D gene TRBD1, 6 bases. This CDR3 comprises 12 residues. V was shortened by 3 bases and J by 11 bases, with 13 bases between the two germline ends. Germline CDR1 reads MNHNY; CDR2 reads SVGAGI (reference sequence). The CDR3: CASSYVQGGYTF. DNA of the CDR3: TGTGCCAGCAGTTATGTACAGGGTGGATACACCTTC.

The chain employs TRBV6-6 and TRBJ1-2; a possible D gene is TRBD1 (6 bases). The CDR3 contains 16 residues. V was shortened by 8 bases and J by 4 bases, with 23 bases between the two germline ends. Germline CDR1 is MNHNY and CDR2 is SVGAGI (reference sequence). For the CDR3, the DNA is TGTGCCAGCCACCTCAGGGGAACTAGGACTCCCTATGGCTACACCTTC. It codes for CASHLRGTRTPYGYTF.

CDR3 in DNA: TGTGCCAGCAGCGTAGCGGGAAACACCATATATTTT. This gives the protein CASSVAGNTIYF. This sequence joins TRBV9 and TRBJ1-3; D uncertain. Looked up from germline, CDR1 is SGDLS and CDR2 is YYNGEE. This CDR3 has 12 residues. Trimming left V 0 bases short and J 4 bases short, with 2 bases between.

This clone was seen just once. The V gene is TRBV7-2, the J gene TRBJ1-5, with 12 bases matching TRBD1. V shed 2 bases and J 3 bases; nucleotides not matched to a gene: 5. Germline V lookup: CDR1 SGHTA, CDR2 FQGNSA. This CDR3 region has 17 residues. The CDR3 loop reads CASSLMGQGANNQPQHF. The CDR3 DNA follows: TGTGCCAGCAGCTTAATGGGACAGGGGGCGAACAATCAGCCCCAGCATTTT.

On this clone itself: A junction end diverges from the germline sequence, so it may reflect a read error. The V and J genes are TRBV19 and TRBJ2-5; TRBD1 matches 9 bases. The CDR3 spans 12 residues. The germline V gene encodes CDR1 LNHDA and CDR2 SQIVND (reference sequence). CDR3 amino acids: CASSFLTGGLDF. For the CDR3, the DNA is TGTGCCAGTAGTTTCTTAACAGGGGGCTTGGACTTC.